This TCR beta chain was profiled in a study of blood T cells in healthy people across ages (dated by TCRdb to 2014 to 2015). With regard to the full study: In model experiments, template switching captured roughly one uniquely barcoded TCR beta cDNA molecule for every two T cells. The study measured age-related changes in TCR beta repertoire diversity using deep sequencing normalized with unique cDNA molecular identifiers. Four age groups were formed from the donors: young (average approximately 15 years), middle-aged (around 37), aged (roughly 56) and long-lived (82). To avoid experimental bias, donors of different ages were randomly spread across the sequencing lanes. Using the same blood draw, the study looked at two additional independent replicas of 1 million unique cDNA reads for two donors, one aged 18 to 29 and the other aged 80 or older.

The donors were roughly 39 Caucasian individuals from Russia, aged 6 to 90 years, who were systemically healthy. Ten milliliters of peripheral blood were drawn from each donor into EDTA-treated Vacutainer tubes. PBMCs were isolated by Ficoll-Paque density-gradient centrifugation, with at least 6.5 million obtained per sample. Trizol reagent was used to extract total RNA from the PBMCs, yielding at least 6 micrograms per sample. The percentages of naive CD45RAhigh/CD27high T cells were determined by flow cytometry on a PBMC aliquot from every donor. The library was prepared using 5' RACE. This sample was sequenced with an Illumina HiSeq 2500. A second PCR of roughly 7 to 11 cycles was performed with a sample-barcoded 5' primer and a J-beta primer mix. A unique molecular identifier was introduced onto each TCR beta cDNA molecule by a template-switch 5' adaptor carrying 12 random nucleotides. Each sample yielded at least 3 million CDR3-containing paired-end reads. First-strand cDNA synthesis was performed from all RNA using the Mint cDNA synthesis kit, with priming by a TRBC-specific oligonucleotide. After uracil-DNA glycosylase treatment, a first 18-cycle PCR used universal primers M1SS and BC2_uni_R on all cDNA. On the authors' methods: For normalization, 1 million high-quality reads were randomly selected from each sample, with every read carrying a distinct molecular identifier. Reads sharing molecular identifiers were discarded rather than binned into consensus sequences. CDR3 identification, clonotype clustering and error correction used MiTCR with a Q25 quality threshold and the strictest error-elimination algorithm. A nonparametric unseen species model with Euler transformation was used to estimate a lower bound on total TCR beta diversity. The raw public reads went through TCRdb reprocessing: fastp at Q25, MiXCR clone calling, in-frame beta chains kept. CDR3 protein duplicates are merged, each entry listing the most common genes and DNA. The V and J calls and clone size come from TCRdb's table, not from the authors' own analysis. The sample records around 1,000,000 distinct CDR3 sequences, 30% to 40% of which are singletons. The ten largest clonotypes hold around 13% of the sample.

The research as a whole found: Because the CMV infection status of the donors was unknown, age-related changes in expanded clonotypes may potentially have been confounded. Compared with the aged group, more naive CD4+ T cells, fewer expanded clones and increased TCR diversity were shown by the long-lived group, suggesting age selection. Observed TCR beta diversity per million T cells fell roughly linearly with age, and a significant reduction was already apparent by age roughly 40. Since profiling was done on bulk unsorted PBMCs, naive and antigen-experienced compartments could not be conclusively compared. Estimates of total diversity based on one million sequenced T cells were considered lower bounds and underestimates. There was a strong correlation between observed TCR beta diversity and the percentage of naive T cells measured by flow cytometry.

The germline V gene (reference sequence) sets CDR1 to MNHNY and CDR2 to SVGAGI. V drops 8 bases and J drops 4 bases, leaving 15 bases in between. The CDR3 spans 14 residues, from the cysteine through the phenylalanine. Solely the CDR3 DNA is kept, with 42 bases framed from the first base. To note about this clonotype: There is no known antigen for this receptor. One base away there is no much larger clone; base qualities are not given.

The chain employs TRBV6-6 and TRBJ2-1; perhaps TRBD1 is the D gene, with 6 bases matching. What was sequenced was blood. The sequence was collected from a young man in good health. The CDR3 has the sequence CASQRQEMYNEQFF. The DNA is as follows: TGTGCCAGCCAAAGACAGGAGATGTACAATGAGCAGTTCTTC.